This T cell receptor beta chain derives from a study of cytomegalovirus exposure and HLA in healthy donors. Broader study findings: A missense DCLRE1C variant was associated with V- and J-gene trimming of TCR beta chains in a later analysis, and an independent cohort replicated the association. One cluster of highly shared sequence variants probably arose as a sequencing artifact.

V was clipped by 6 bases and J by 3 bases, with 20 bases between them. Germline V gene sequence: CDR1 MNHNY, CDR2 SVGAGI (reference sequence). The CDR3 totals 16 residues. The PCR used 60 Vbeta and 13 Jbeta primers. The repertoire was sequenced with immunoSEQ multiplex PCR; TCRdb's copy has only in-frame clones and lacks some. The listing contains just over 80,000 clones. Details on this clone: Its cognate antigen is unknown.

This TCR derives from a woman under 40 in good health and CMV-seronegative. The chain combines TRBV6-6 with TRBJ1-1, with D perhaps TRBD1 (5 bases). The source material was PBMCs. DNA for the CDR3: TGTGCCAGCAGCCAACCCTGGCAGAAAGGGGACACTGAAGCTTTCTTT. Translation: CASSQPWQKGDTEAFF.